Below, 20 T cell receptor beta chains from the same sample are listed, as sequenced in a study of T cells in Graves' hyperthyroidism and ophthalmopathy. RNA transcripts provided the source from which TCR beta CDR3 regions were amplified. Carried out on the TCR CDR3, a first-round RT-PCR used the HTBI primer set. In TCRdb, the multiplex PCR reads were re-called with MiXCR into one record per CDR3 protein. Counted here are some 500,000 distinct CDR3 sequences, around 14% occurring once; the ten biggest clones make up under 20%. The specimen was blood. These receptors were taken from a woman between 18 and 29 years old with Graves' hyperthyroidism.

There are many counts of this clonotype. The J gene is TRBJ1-2, the V gene TRBV20-1, with D perhaps TRBD1 (5 bases). V lost 3 bases and J lost 7, with 15 bases in between. Germline-derived CDR1 and CDR2 are DFQATT and SNEGSKA (reference sequence). The CDR3 is 13 residues long. The CDR3 coding sequence is TGCAGTGCTAGCCTGCAGGGTTCGGGTGGCTACACCTTC. It codes for CSASLQGSGGYTF.

This clonotype came up many times. This rearrangement joins TRBV3-1 to TRBJ1-5; a weak D match, TRBD1 (5 bases). Trimming left V 2 bases short and J 0 bases short, with 11 bases between. Germline CDR1 and CDR2: LGHDT and YNNKEL (reference sequence). The CDR3 spans 16 residues. The CDR3 sequence is CASSQTWGDSNQPQHF. The CDR3 DNA reads TGTGCCAGCAGCCAAACATGGGGCGATAGCAATCAGCCCCAGCATTTT.

At least ten counts were recorded for this clonotype. CDR3 residues: CASSLAGSDGYTF. CDR3 nucleotide sequence: TGCGCCAGCAGCTTGGCAGGGTCTGATGGCTACACCTTC. This chain joins TRBV5-1 and TRBJ1-2; D perhaps matches TRBD1 (5 bases). Deletions cut 0 bases from V and 6 bases from J, with 9 bases between. Germline CDR1 SGHRS, CDR2 YFSETQ. The CDR3 contains 13 residues. Based on the CDR3 plus reference TRBV5-1 and TRBJ1-2, the full variable domain is KAGVTQTPRYLIKTRGQQVTLSCSPISGHRSVSWYQQTPGQGLQFLFEYFSETQRNKGNFPGRFSGRQFSNSRSEMNVSTLELGDSALYLCASSLAGSDGYTFGSGTRLTVV.

This clonotype was counted many times. V is TRBV7-9 and J is TRBJ1-1, with D unresolved. V was trimmed by 1 base and J by 4 bases, leaving 22 bases between them. Germline CDR1 and CDR2: SEHNR and FQNEAQ (reference sequence). The CDR3 length is 18 residues. The CDR3 loop reads CASSLVPPTWRAPTEAFF. CDR3 DNA sequence: TGTGCCAGCAGCTTAGTCCCCCCGACGTGGAGGGCCCCCACTGAAGCTTTCTTT.

This clonotype was observed many times. This chain links TRBV7-9 with TRBJ2-5; 14 positions match TRBD2. The V gene end was trimmed by 4 bases and the J gene end by 3 bases; junction bases not matched to a gene: 4. The CDR3 has 16 amino acids. Germline V lookup: CDR1 SEHNR, CDR2 FQNEAQ (reference sequence). CDR3 DNA sequence: TGTGCCAGCAGCTCTCAGACTAGCGGGAGGGAAGAGACCCAGTACTTC. It is translated as CASSSQTSGREETQYF.

This chain connects TRBV7-3 to TRBJ2-1, with a weak D call TRBD2 (6 bases). CDR1 is SGHTA and CDR2 is FQGTGA in the germline V gene. CDR3 size: 15 residues. V dropped 2 bases and J dropped 2 bases, with 10 bases sitting between them. CDR3 in amino acids: CASSLFSSAYNEQFF. The CDR3 DNA follows: TGTGCCAGCAGCTTATTCTCTAGCGCCTACAATGAGCAGTTCTTC.

In its sample, this clonotype was seen many times. Here the CDR3 reads CASSVTGGSYEQYV. In DNA, the CDR3 is TGTGCCAGCAGCGTCACCGGTGGATCCTACGAGCAGTACGTC. V gene TRBV6-1 combines with J gene TRBJ2-7; D call uncertain. The V end was cut by 6 bases, the J end by 1 base, with 13 bases between. The CDR3 loop spans 14 amino acids. Germline CDR1 and CDR2: MNHNS and SASEGT.

The chain couples TRBV24-1 to TRBJ1-3; 8 bases are shared with TRBD1. Trimming cost V 6 bases and J 0 bases; bases outside gene matches: 0. The CDR3 has 14 amino acids. The germline V gene encodes CDR1 KGHDR and CDR2 SFDVKD. The CDR3 nucleotides read TGTGCCACCAGTACAGGGGGCTCTGGAAACACCATATATTTT. Amino acid sequence: CATSTGGSGNTIYF.

This clonotype was observed a few times. The chain has TRBV25-1 and TRBJ1-6; the D is unclear. V lost 9 bases to trimming and J lost 0 bases, with 6 bases between them. In germline, CDR1 is MGHDK, CDR2 SYGVNS. The CDR3 covers 13 residues. CDR3 nucleotides: TGTGCCAGTGAGAGCTCCTATAATTCACCCCTCCACTTT. Residues: CASESSYNSPLHF.

This clonotype was detected ten times or more. This CDR3 reads CASSSPTGAGNTIYF. Here the CDR3 DNA reads TGTGCCAGCAGCTCCCCAACAGGCGCTGGAAACACCATATATTTT. The J gene is TRBJ1-3, the V gene TRBV7-2, with a tentative D call TRBD1 (5 bases). The CDR3 covers 15 residues. The V gene's germline CDR1 is SGHTA and CDR2 FQGNSA. Between the trimmed V and J ends, which lost 4 bases and 2 bases, there was a span of 12 bases. Combining the CDR3 with reference TRBV7-2 and TRBJ1-3 gives the whole variable domain GAGVSQSPSNKVTEKGKDVELRCDPISGHTALYWYRQSLGQGLEFLIYFQGNSAPDKSGLPSDRFSAERTGGSVSTLTIQRTQQEDSAVYLCASSSPTGAGNTIYFGEGSWLTVV.

This clonotype has at least ten counts. V and J are TRBV7-3 and TRBJ2-7, with D perhaps TRBD1 (6 bases). This CDR3 has 13 residues. Germline CDR1 is SGHTA and CDR2 is FQGTGA. Deletions cut 5 bases from V and 7 bases from J, with 15 bases between. The CDR3 here is CASSPNQGLEQYF. In nucleotides, the CDR3 is TGTGCCAGCAGCCCCAATCAGGGGTTGGAGCAGTACTTC. Based on the CDR3 plus reference TRBV7-3 and TRBJ2-7, the full variable domain is GAGVSQTPSNKVTEKGKYVELRCDPISGHTALYWYRQSLGQGPEFLIYFQGTGAADDSGLPNDRFFAVRPEGSVSTLKIQRTERGDSAVYLCASSPNQGLEQYFGPGTRLTVT.

In its sample, this clonotype was seen many times. This chain connects TRBV3-1 to TRBJ1-5, with D maybe TRBD1 (5 bases). V dropped 0 bases and J dropped 5 bases, with 11 bases sitting between them. Germline V gives CDR1 LGHDT, CDR2 YNNKEL (reference sequence). CDR3 length equals 15 residues. The CDR3 DNA sequence: TGTGCCAGCAGCCAAGATCGAGGGGTCCATCAGCCCCAGCATTTT. Its protein product is CASSQDRGVHQPQHF.

This clonotype has ten or more counts. The chain links TRBV5-1 to TRBJ2-3; 7 bases fit TRBD1. The germline V gene has CDR1 SGHRS and CDR2 YFSETQ. This CDR3 contains 15 residues. J gave up 2 bases and V 4 bases, and 7 bases lay outside the gene matches. The CDR3 DNA is TGCGCCAGCAGCCTTACAGGGGAAAACACAGATACGCAGTATTTT. It codes for CASSLTGENTDTQYF.

This clonotype was counted ten times or more. The chain combines TRBV5-1 with TRBJ2-2; D is possibly TRBD2 (5 bases). The germline V gene has CDR1 SGHRS and CDR2 YFSETQ. Trimming took 0 bases from V and 7 from J, leaving 10 bases between them. The CDR3 has 14 amino acids. The DNA of the CDR3 is TGCGCCAGCAGCTTGGACGAGGGCTTCGGGGAGCTGTTTTTT. Its protein is CASSLDEGFGELFF.

This clonotype was observed at least ten times. V is TRBV28 and J is TRBJ2-7; 7 bases match TRBD2. The V segment lost 3 bases and the J segment 3 bases; nucleotides outside the gene matches: 5. Germline V gene lookup returns CDR1 MDHEN and CDR2 SYDVKM. The CDR3 spans 14 residues. In DNA form, the CDR3 reads TGTGCCAGCAGTTTTCAGGCGGGAGTCTACGAGCAGTACTTC. The encoded protein is CASSFQAGVYEQYF.

The CDR3: CASSGDPGSYNSPLHF. CDR3 coding DNA: TGTGCCAGCAGTGGCGACCCAGGGAGCTATAATTCACCCCTCCACTTT. The chain uses TRBV27 and TRBJ1-6; maybe TRBD1 (5 bases). V shed 5 bases and J shed 3 bases, with 14 bases lying between them. The CDR3 spans 16 residues. CDR1 and CDR2 (germline): MNHEY, SMNVEV (reference sequence).

This chain uses TRBV5-4 with TRBJ2-7, with 7 bases identical to TRBD1. The CDR3 has 14 residues. Germline loops: CDR1 SGHNT, CDR2 YYREEE (reference sequence). Germline trimming cut 4 bases from V and 1 base from J; bases unmatched to any gene: 5. The CDR3 DNA reads TGTGCCAGCAGCGAACCGGGACAGTCCTACGAGCAGTACTTC. This encodes CASSEPGQSYEQYF.

There are many counts of this clonotype. This chain connects TRBV11-3 to TRBJ2-2, with 10 bases matching TRBD2. This CDR3 has 15 residues. In germline, CDR1 is SGHNT, CDR2 YENEEA. After removal of 5 bases from V and 7 bases from J, the junction contained 7 bases not matched to a gene. CDR3 in amino acids: CASSPLAGAGGELFF. Written as DNA, the CDR3 is TGTGCCAGCAGCCCGCTAGCGGGAGCGGGCGGGGAGCTGTTTTTT.

This clonotype has a handful of counts. The V gene is TRBV5-1, the J gene TRBJ2-6; possible D gene TRBD1, 5 bases. Trimming cost V 4 bases and J 4 bases, with 12 bases left between them. The germline V gene has CDR1 SGHRS and CDR2 YFSETQ. The CDR3 has 15 residues. In nucleotides, the CDR3 is TGCGCCAGCAGCCTAGGGGTTTCCGGGGCCAACGTCCTGACTTTC. Its translation: CASSLGVSGANVLTF.

This clonotype was observed a few times. The gene calls are TRBV5-4 and TRBJ1-1, with D possibly TRBD1 on 5 matching bases. Germline lookup yields CDR1 SGHNT and CDR2 YYREEE (reference sequence). This CDR3 has 15 amino acids. V was clipped by 2 bases and J by 7 bases, with 18 bases between them. CDR3 DNA sequence: TGTGCCAGCAGCTTTGGGACCCTGCGCACTGGTGAAGCTTTCTTT. This sequence encodes CASSFGTLRTGEAFF.